The next 5 T cell receptor beta chains were all read from a single sample in a study of high-grade serous ovarian cancer treatment subgroups. The tumor samples were collected prior to definitive surgery or chemotherapy. TCRdb's table, derived via immunoSEQ multiplex PCR, lists solely in-frame clones and lacks some. The sample lists about 28,000 clones; approximately 79% were seen once. Sequences were obtained from tumor tissue. These receptor sequences come from a human donor with high-grade serous ovarian cancer.

This clone was counted once. The rearrangement uses TRBV19 and TRBJ2-1, with D possibly being TRBD2 (7 bases). The CDR3 has 15 residues. V was trimmed by 5 bases and J by 6 bases, leaving 17 bases between them. The germline V gene has CDR1 LNHDA and CDR2 SQIVND (reference sequence). CDR3 amino acids: CASSYRGGRGNEQFF. Written as DNA, the CDR3 is TGTGCCAGTAGTTACCGAGGGGGGAGGGGCAATGAGCAGTTCTTC.

The chain employs TRBV6-5 and TRBJ1-2; 7 nucleotides line up with TRBD1. Losses at the gene ends were 6 bases for V and 3 bases for J; bases not matched to a gene: 7. Looked up from germline, CDR1 is MNHEY and CDR2 is SVGAGI. The CDR3 spans 14 residues. In nucleotides, the CDR3 is TGTGCCAGCAGACCGGACAGGACCTACTATGGCTACACCTTC. Its translation is CASRPDRTYYGYTF.

This clone was recorded a few times. V is TRBV10-1 and J is TRBJ1-1; no definite D call. The V and J ends lost 3 bases and 4 bases respectively, with 9 bases between them. This CDR3 contains 13 residues. The V gene's germline CDR1 is WNHNN and CDR2 SYGVQD (reference sequence). The CDR3 sequence: CASSESGSTEAFF. CDR3 nucleotide sequence: TGCGCCAGCAGTGAAAGTGGGAGCACTGAAGCTTTCTTT.

V is TRBV6-6 and J is TRBJ1-4; 7 bases fit TRBD1. Germline CDR1 and CDR2: MNHNY and SVGAGI (reference sequence). The CDR3 loop spans 14 amino acids. V trimming: 6 bases; J trimming: 6 bases; junction bases outside the gene matches: 7. The CDR3 protein is CASSPQGMDEKLFF. The CDR3 DNA is TGTGCCAGCAGCCCACAGGGGATGGATGAAAAACTGTTTTTT.

The rearrangement links TRBV23-1 to TRBJ2-7, with TRBD2 matching 14 bases. TRBV23-1 carries the ORF label, with uncertain function. V dropped 0 bases and J dropped 3; count of bases not matched to a gene: 13. The CDR3 spans 20 residues. The CDR3 nucleotides are TGCGCCAGCAGTCAATCGCCCCCCGGACTAGCGGGAGGTCCCTTCTACGAGCAGTACTTC. As protein: CASSQSPPGLAGGPFYEQYF.